The clone carrying this T cell receptor beta chain was found a few times. This entry comes from a study of blood T cell repertoires in COVID-19. Study summary: Sites across the United States, Italy and Spain contributed samples from acute and convalescent COVID-19.

Authors' data handling: Counts of nucleated cells, estimated from reference gene primer amplification, were obtained. Data came from immunoSEQ multiplex PCR; TCRdb stores just in-frame clones and leaves some out. V and J calls and clone size are as listed in that table; D and trimming were resolved from the DNA. The table lists 300,000 to 450,000 clones, about 85% of them singletons, with roughly 3.7% in the top ten. Germline CDR1 SGHAT, CDR2 FQNNGV. The CDR3 totals 12 residues. V lost 3 bases to trimming and J lost 6 bases, with 9 bases between them. This chain uses TRBV11-2 with TRBJ2-7; D remains unclear. Sequencing input: peripheral blood. The clonotype comes from a young woman with acute or convalescent COVID-19. CDR3 DNA: TGTGCCAGCAGCTTGGTGCGGCGCGAGCAGTACTTC. Encoded protein: CASSLVRREQYF.